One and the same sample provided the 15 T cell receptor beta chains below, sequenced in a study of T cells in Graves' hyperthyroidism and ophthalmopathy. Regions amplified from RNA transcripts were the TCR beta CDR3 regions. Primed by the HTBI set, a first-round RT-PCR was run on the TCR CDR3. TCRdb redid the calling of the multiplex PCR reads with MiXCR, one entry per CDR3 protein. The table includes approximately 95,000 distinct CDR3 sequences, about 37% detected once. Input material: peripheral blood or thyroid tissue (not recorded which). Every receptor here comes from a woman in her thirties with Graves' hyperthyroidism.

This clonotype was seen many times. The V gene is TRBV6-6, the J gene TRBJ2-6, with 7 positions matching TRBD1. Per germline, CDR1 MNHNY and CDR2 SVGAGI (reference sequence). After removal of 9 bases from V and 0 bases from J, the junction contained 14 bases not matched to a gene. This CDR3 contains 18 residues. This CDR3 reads CASLTPGTARSGANVLTF. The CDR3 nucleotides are TGTGCCAGTCTTACTCCCGGGACAGCTCGCTCTGGGGCCAACGTCCTGACTTTC.

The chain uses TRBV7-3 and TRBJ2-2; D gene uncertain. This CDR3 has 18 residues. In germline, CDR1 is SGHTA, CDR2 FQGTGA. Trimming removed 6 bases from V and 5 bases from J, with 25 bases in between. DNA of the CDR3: TGTGCCAGCAGTTTATTTCGAAATGAGTTTCGTCGGACCGGGGAGCTGTTTTTT. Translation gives CASSLFRNEFRRTGELFF. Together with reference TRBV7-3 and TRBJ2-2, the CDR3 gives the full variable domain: GAGVSQTPSNKVTEKGKYVELRCDPISGHTALYWYRQSLGQGPEFLIYFQGTGAADDSGLPNDRFFAVRPEGSVSTLKIQRTERGDSAVYLCASSLFRNEFRRTGELFFGEGSRLTVL.

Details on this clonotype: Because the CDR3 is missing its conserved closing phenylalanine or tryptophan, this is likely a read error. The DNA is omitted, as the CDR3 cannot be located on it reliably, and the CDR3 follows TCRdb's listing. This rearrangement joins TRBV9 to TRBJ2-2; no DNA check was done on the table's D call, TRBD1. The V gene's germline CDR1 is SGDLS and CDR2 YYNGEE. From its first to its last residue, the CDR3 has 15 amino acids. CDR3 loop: CASSAGQRNTGELLL.

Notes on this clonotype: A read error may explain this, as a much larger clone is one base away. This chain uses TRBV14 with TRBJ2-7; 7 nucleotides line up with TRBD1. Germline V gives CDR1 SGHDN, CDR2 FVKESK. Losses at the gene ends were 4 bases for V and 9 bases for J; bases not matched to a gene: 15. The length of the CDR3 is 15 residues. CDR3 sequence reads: CASSLLGTAGPLQYF. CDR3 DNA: TGTGCCAGCAGCCTCCTCGGGACAGCAGGACCCTTGCAGTACTTC.

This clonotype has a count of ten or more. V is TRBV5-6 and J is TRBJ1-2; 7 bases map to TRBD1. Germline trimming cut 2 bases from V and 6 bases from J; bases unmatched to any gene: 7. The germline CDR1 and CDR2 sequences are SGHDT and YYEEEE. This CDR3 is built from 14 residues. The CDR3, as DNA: TGTGCCAGCAGCTTCCGAGACAGGGTACATGGCTACACCTTC. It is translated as CASSFRDRVHGYTF.

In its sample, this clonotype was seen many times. CDR3 residues: CASSYAPPGGLGPPLHF. CDR3 bases: TGTGCCAGCAGTTACGCTCCGCCAGGGGGCCTAGGGCCACCCCTCCACTTT. This chain connects TRBV12-3 or TRBV12-4 to TRBJ1-6; 8 bases agree with TRBD1. The CDR3 runs to 17 residues. V shed 4 bases and J 11 bases; nucleotides not matched to a gene: 16.

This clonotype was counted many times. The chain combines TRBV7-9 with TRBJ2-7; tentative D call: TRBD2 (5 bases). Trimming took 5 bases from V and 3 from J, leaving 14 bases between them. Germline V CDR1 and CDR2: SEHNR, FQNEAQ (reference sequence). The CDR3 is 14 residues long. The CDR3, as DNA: TGTGCCAGCAGCACGGAGGTACAGAGCTACGAGCAGTACTTC. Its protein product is CASSTEVQSYEQYF.

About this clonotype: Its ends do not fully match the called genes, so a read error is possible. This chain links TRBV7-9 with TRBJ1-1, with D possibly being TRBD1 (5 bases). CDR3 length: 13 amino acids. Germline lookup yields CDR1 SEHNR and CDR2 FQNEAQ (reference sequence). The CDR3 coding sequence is TGCGCCAGCAGGCCCGGGACTAACACTGAAGCTTTCTTT. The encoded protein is CASRPGTNTEAFF. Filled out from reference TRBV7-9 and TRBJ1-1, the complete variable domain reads DTGVSQNPRHKITKRGQNVTFRCDPISEHNRLYWYRQTLGQGPEFLTYFQNEAQLEKSRLLSDRFSAERPKGSFSTLEIQRTEQGDSAMYLCASRPGTNTEAFFGQGTRLTVV.

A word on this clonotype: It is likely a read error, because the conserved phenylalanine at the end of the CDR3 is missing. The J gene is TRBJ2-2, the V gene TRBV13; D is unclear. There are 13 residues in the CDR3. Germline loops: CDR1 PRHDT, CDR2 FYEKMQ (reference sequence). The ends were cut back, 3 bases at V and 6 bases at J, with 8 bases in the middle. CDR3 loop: CASSFSDSGELFL. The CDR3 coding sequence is TGTGCCAGCAGCTTTTCAGATTCCGGGGAGCTGTTTCTT.

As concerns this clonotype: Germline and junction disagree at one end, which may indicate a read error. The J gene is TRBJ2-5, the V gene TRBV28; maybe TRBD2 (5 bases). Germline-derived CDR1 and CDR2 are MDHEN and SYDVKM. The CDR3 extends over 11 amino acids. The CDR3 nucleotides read TGCGGGGTAGCCCCCCAAGAGACCCAGTACTTC. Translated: CGVAPQETQYF.

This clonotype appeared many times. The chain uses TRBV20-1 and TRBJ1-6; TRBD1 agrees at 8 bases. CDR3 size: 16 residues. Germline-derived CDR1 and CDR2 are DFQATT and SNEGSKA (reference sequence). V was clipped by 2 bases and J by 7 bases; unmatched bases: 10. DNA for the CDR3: TGCAGTGCTAGACAGGGGGCACTGTACGAGAATTCACCCCTCCACTTT. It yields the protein CSARQGALYENSPLHF.

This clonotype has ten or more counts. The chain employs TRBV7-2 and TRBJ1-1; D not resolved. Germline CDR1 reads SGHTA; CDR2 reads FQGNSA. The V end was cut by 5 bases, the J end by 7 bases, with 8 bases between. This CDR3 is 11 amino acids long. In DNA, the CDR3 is TGTGCCAGCAGCCCCTGGGGTGAAGCTTTCTTT. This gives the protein CASSPWGEAFF.

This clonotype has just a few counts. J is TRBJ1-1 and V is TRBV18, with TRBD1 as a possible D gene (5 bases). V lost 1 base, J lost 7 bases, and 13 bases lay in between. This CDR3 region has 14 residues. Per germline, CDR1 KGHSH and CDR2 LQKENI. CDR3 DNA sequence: TGTGCCAGCTCACCACGAAGGGACCCGGGTGAAGCTTTCTTT. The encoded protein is CASSPRRDPGEAFF.

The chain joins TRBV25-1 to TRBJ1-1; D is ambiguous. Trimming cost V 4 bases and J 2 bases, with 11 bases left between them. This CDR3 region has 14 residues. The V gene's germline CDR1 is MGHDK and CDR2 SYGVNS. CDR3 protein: CASSALLGNTEAFF. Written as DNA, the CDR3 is TGTGCCAGCAGTGCGCTCCTCGGTAACACTGAAGCTTTCTTT.

CDR3 region: CASTVSGLFTYEQYF. CDR3 DNA: TGTGCCAGCACCGTCTCGGGGTTATTTACCTACGAGCAGTACTTC. V usage is TRBV28 and J usage is TRBJ2-7, with D possibly TRBD2 on 5 matching bases. Deletions cut 7 bases from V and 2 bases from J, with 18 bases between. Germline V gene sequence: CDR1 MDHEN, CDR2 SYDVKM. CDR3 length equals 15 residues. The complete variable domain, with remaining parts taken from reference TRBV28 and TRBJ2-7, reads DVKVTQSSRYLVKRTGEKVFLECVQDMDHENMFWYRQDPGLGLRLIYFSYDVKMKEKGDIPEGYSVSREKKERFSLILESASTNQTSMYLCASTVSGLFTYEQYFGPGTRLTVT.